The present T cell receptor (beta chain) was sequenced within a study of response to subunit inactivated influenza vaccine. Findings and limits, study-wide: New T cells are recruited in small numbers by each seasonal influenza vaccination, according to the authors' suggestion.

Per germline, CDR1 SEHNR and CDR2 FQNEAQ (reference sequence). The CDR3 has 12 residues. This clonotype was found a few times. Its target is unknown. The junction departs from germline at one end; a sequencing error may be responsible. TCRdb independently ran MiXCR on the RT-PCR reads; one entry per CDR3 protein. The profile shows around 520,000 distinct CDR3 sequences, about 25% of them singletons. The rearrangement joins TRBV7-9 to TRBJ2-1; D remains unclear. Here the sequenced sample was CD4+ T cells sorted from PBMCs, taken roughly 5 days after vaccination. The clonotype was recovered from a man aged 50-60 years who received an inactivated influenza vaccine. CDR3 residues: CASSLEDEIQIF. The CDR3 DNA follows: TGTGCCAGCAGCTTAGAGGACGAAATCCAGATCTTC.